These 13 T cell receptor beta chains came from one sample sequenced in a study of molecular identifiers for immune sequencing clone quantification. TCRdb itself ran the PCR reads through MiXCR, one entry per CDR3 protein. The table lists about half a million distinct CDR3 sequences, 20% to 25% of them singletons. The sequencing sample was made of naive CD8+ T cells from blood, with Jurkat cell RNA spiked in. Subset indicated: FACS-sorted CD8+CD4-CCR7+CD45RA+ naive T cells. The origin of the receptors is a human donor in good health. Some libraries in this study had Jurkat cell RNA spiked in.

This clonotype turned up a few times. This sequence joins TRBV9 and TRBJ2-3, with D tentatively TRBD2 (6 bases). V lost 4 bases and J 2 bases, leaving 17 bases between the germline ends. Germline loops: CDR1 SGDLS, CDR2 YYNGEE. The length of the CDR3 is 16 residues. CDR3 amino acids: CASSFSGTGATDTQYF. The CDR3 nucleotides read TGTGCCAGCAGCTTTTCCGGGACTGGCGCCACAGATACGCAGTATTTT. Full variable domain (rest looked up from reference TRBV9 and TRBJ2-3): DSGVTQTPKHLITATGQRVTLRCSPRSGDLSVYWYQQSLDQGLQFLIQYYNGEERAKGNILERFSAQQFPDLHSELNLSSLELGDSALYFCASSFSGTGATDTQYFGPGTRLTVL.

A few counts support this clonotype. This chain uses TRBV4-3 with TRBJ2-2; 7 bases align to TRBD1. The germline V gene encodes CDR1 LGHNA and CDR2 YSLEER. CDR3 size: 13 residues. The V gene end was trimmed by 6 bases and the J gene end by 6 bases; junction bases not matched to a gene: 4. Here the CDR3 reads CASSHTGAGELFF. The CDR3 DNA reads as TGCGCCAGCAGTCATACAGGGGCCGGGGAGCTGTTTTTT.

Turning to this clonotype: Given a much more abundant clone one base away, this may be a read error. The J gene is TRBJ2-3, the V gene TRBV7-2; D is perhaps TRBD2 (5 bases). CDR1 SGHTA and CDR2 FQGNSA come from the germline V gene. This CDR3 region has 17 residues. Here the CDR3 DNA reads TGTGGCAGCAGCTTAGTTGGAGGATTCCTCTCATCAGATACGCAGTATTTT. Its protein is CGSSLVGGFLSSDTQYF.

This clonotype was seen only a few times. The J gene is TRBJ2-1, the V gene TRBV4-3; a possible D gene is TRBD2 (6 bases). The CDR3 consists of 15 residues. Between the trimmed V and J ends, which lost 1 base and 4 bases, there was a span of 11 bases. Germline CDR1 reads LGHNA; CDR2 reads YSLEER. The CDR3 nucleotides read TGCGCCAGCAGCCAAGCGAGGGAGGAATACAATGAGCAGTTCTTC. The encoded protein is CASSQAREEYNEQFF.

Details on this clonotype: A much larger clone is a single base away; this may be a read error. The chain carries TRBV7-6 and TRBJ2-7; weak D call: TRBD2 (5 bases). The CDR3 is 12 residues long. Germline CDR1 SGHVS, CDR2 FNYEAQ. CDR3 bases: TGTGCCAGCGGCTTAGCGCCCGCCGAGCAGTACTTC. This codes for CASGLAPAEQYF.

At least ten counts were recorded for this clonotype. This chain joins TRBV29-1 and TRBJ2-7; D might be TRBD2 (6 bases). Germline CDR1 and CDR2: SQVTM and ANQGSEA. Trimming stripped 6 bases from V and 5 bases from J, with 14 bases between. The CDR3 is 12 residues long. CDR3 nucleotide sequence: TGCAGCGTGGCGGGACTTAATAACGAGCAGTACTTC. This gives the protein CSVAGLNNEQYF.

The chain carries TRBV21-1 and TRBJ1-5; TRBD1, as called in the table, went unchecked against the DNA. TRBV21-1 is an annotated pseudogene. This CDR3 is built from 17 residues. In DNA form, the CDR3 reads TGTGCCAGCAGCAAACTCGAGGGGGGGAATAGCAATCAGCCCCAGCATTTT. Translation: CASSKLEGGNSNQPQHF.

This clonotype has at least ten counts. The chain couples TRBV11-2 to TRBJ2-3, with TRBD1 matching over 7 bases. J gave up 0 bases and V 5 bases, and 5 bases lay outside the gene matches. The CDR3 runs 15 residues. Germline V CDR1 and CDR2: SGHAT, FQNNGV. The CDR3 DNA follows: TGTGCCAGCAGCCCGCCGGACAGGAGCACAGATACGCAGTATTTT. Protein product: CASSPPDRSTDTQYF.

Only a few counts were recorded for this clonotype. V usage is TRBV6-2 or TRBV6-3 and J usage is TRBJ1-1; 7 nucleotides agree with TRBD1. The CDR3 has 13 residues. CDR1 and CDR2 (germline): MNHEY, SVGEGT. V was pared by 6 bases and J by 1 base, with 2 bases of the junction left unmatched. The CDR3 DNA reads TGTGCCAGCAGAAGACAGGGGAACACTGAAGCTTTCTTT. Translated, it gives CASRRQGNTEAFF.

A note on this clonotype: This likely comes from a read error, as the CDR3 has no conserved phenylalanine or tryptophan at its end. The chain couples TRBV4-3 to TRBJ1-1; D ambiguous. Per the germline V gene, CDR1 is LGHNA and CDR2 is YSLEER. Deletions cut 1 base from V and 4 bases from J, with 7 bases between. This CDR3 contains 13 residues. The CDR3 spells CASSQVTGTEAFY. The CDR3 nucleotides read TGCGCCAGCAGCCAAGTAACCGGCACTGAAGCTTTCTAT.

This clonotype came up a few times. The chain combines TRBV7-2 with TRBJ2-7, with D maybe TRBD1 (6 bases). The CDR3 consists of 15 residues. Germline V CDR1 and CDR2: SGHTA, FQGNSA. V was trimmed by 4 bases and J by 2 bases, leaving 15 bases between them. This CDR3 is CASSSTGNLAYEQYF. The CDR3 DNA reads as TGTGCCAGCAGCTCCACAGGGAATTTAGCCTACGAGCAGTACTTC.

This clonotype showed up just a few times. The CDR3 spells CASSRSGAGTGANVLTF. In nucleotides, the CDR3 is TGTGCCAGCAGCCGTAGCGGGGCCGGGACTGGGGCCAACGTCCTGACTTTC. This chain links TRBV3-1 with TRBJ2-6; 8 bases match TRBD2. V trimming: 4 bases; J trimming: 2 bases; junction bases outside the gene matches: 7. The CDR3 covers 17 residues. CDR1 and CDR2 (germline): LGHDT, YNNKEL (reference sequence).

The chain is built from TRBV27 and TRBJ2-7; D uncertain. Germline V gene lookup returns CDR1 MNHEY and CDR2 SMNVEV (reference sequence). The CDR3 runs to 13 residues. V lost 3 bases to trimming and J lost 5 bases, with 11 bases between them. The CDR3 DNA reads as TGTGCCAGCAGTTTTGGGGTGGGCAACGAGCAGTACTTC. Amino acid sequence: CASSFGVGNEQYF.